Presented here are 20 T cell receptor beta chains from one specimen sequenced in a study of shared clonotypes between healthy human individuals. CD45RO-negative, CCR7-positively selected cells formed the naive CD8 fraction, excluding terminally differentiated effector memory CD45RA+ cells. Sequenced by immunoSEQ multiplex PCR; TCRdb stores in-frame clones only, minus some. In the table there are more than 2 million clones, just under 95% of which are singletons. The sample comprised naive CD8+ T cells from PBMCs. These receptor sequences come from a man aged 18 to 30 in good health. Some clones in this sample may be carry-over from other donors' samples.

This chain connects TRBV6-6 to TRBJ2-1; possible D gene TRBD2, 6 bases. This CDR3 contains 12 residues. Germline CDR1 MNHNY, CDR2 SVGAGI (reference sequence). V was trimmed by 5 bases and J by 10 bases, leaving 12 bases between them. DNA for the CDR3: TGTGCCAGCAGTACTAAACTAGCCGAGCAGTTCTTC. Translated, it gives CASSTKLAEQFF.

This clone was counted a single time. This rearrangement joins TRBV7-9 to TRBJ2-1; 10 nucleotides align to TRBD1. The CDR3 has 18 amino acids. Trimming removed 5 bases from V and 2 bases from J; junction bases left unmatched: 12. Germline values: CDR1 SEHNR, CDR2 FQNEAQ (reference sequence). CDR3 sequence (DNA): TGTGCCAGCAGCACCCCCGGGCGGGACAGGGGTACCTACAATGAGCAGTTCTTC. Amino acids: CASSTPGRDRGTYNEQFF.

The chain joins TRBV15 to TRBJ2-2; TRBD1 or TRBD2 may be the D gene (5 bases each). The CDR3 is 14 residues long. V shed 8 bases and J shed 2 bases, with 12 bases lying between them. CDR1 and CDR2 (germline): LNHNV, YYDKDF (reference sequence). The CDR3 sequence: CATLGDRNTGELFF. The CDR3 DNA reads as TGTGCCACCCTCGGGGACCGAAACACCGGGGAGCTGTTTTTT.

V gene TRBV27 combines with J gene TRBJ2-7; D possibly matches TRBD1 or TRBD2 (5 bases each). The V and J ends lost 2 bases and 0 bases respectively, with 11 bases between them. In germline, CDR1 is MNHEY, CDR2 SMNVEV (reference sequence). CDR3 size: 15 residues. The CDR3 region has the DNA TGTGCCAGCAGTTTAAGGGACGGAGTCTCCTACGAGCAGTACTTC. Amino acids: CASSLRDGVSYEQYF.

A note on this clone: Other DNA sequences in the same sample also yield this CDR3. This chain links TRBV7-9 with TRBJ2-7; unclear D gene. Trimming left V 1 base short and J 1 base short, with 5 bases between. Germline CDR1 is SEHNR and CDR2 is FQNEAQ (reference sequence). The CDR3 runs 13 residues. The CDR3 sequence is CASSLGASYEQYF. The DNA of the CDR3 is TGTGCCAGCAGCTTAGGAGCATCCTACGAGCAGTACTTC. Based on the CDR3 plus reference TRBV7-9 and TRBJ2-7, the full variable domain is DTGVSQNPRHKITKRGQNVTFRCDPISEHNRLYWYRQTLGQGPEFLTYFQNEAQLEKSRLLSDRFSAERPKGSFSTLEIQRTEQGDSAMYLCASSLGASYEQYFGPGTRLTVT.

A few counts support this clone. This sequence joins TRBV6-1 and TRBJ2-2; D not certain. The CDR3 runs to 13 residues. Germline lookup yields CDR1 MNHNS and CDR2 SASEGT. Deletions cut 7 bases from V and 5 bases from J, with 11 bases between. For the CDR3, the DNA is TGTGCCAGCACTCAAGGCACTACCGGGGAGCTGTTTTTT. Translating it yields CASTQGTTGELFF.

V usage is TRBV25-1 and J usage is TRBJ1-3; D is undetermined. Germline lookup yields CDR1 MGHDK and CDR2 SYGVNS. This CDR3 region has 13 residues. Deletions cut 3 bases from V and 1 base from J, with 4 bases between. The CDR3 sequence is CASSDRSGNTIYF. The CDR3 DNA reads as TGTGCCAGCAGTGACAGGTCTGGAAACACCATATATTTT.

V is TRBV6-5 and J is TRBJ2-7; 8 bases are a match to TRBD2. The CDR3 covers 15 residues. Germline V gives CDR1 MNHEY, CDR2 SVGAGI. With 5 bases clipped from V and 1 base from J, the junction kept 7 bases outside the gene matches. The CDR3 loop is CASSMLSGSSYEQYF. The CDR3 coding sequence is TGTGCCAGCAGTATGCTAAGCGGGAGTTCCTACGAGCAGTACTTC.

The chain combines TRBV28 with TRBJ1-5; the D gene is possibly TRBD1 (5 bases). V lost 7 bases and J 5 bases, leaving 15 bases between the germline ends. The CDR3 consists of 14 residues. Germline CDR1 and CDR2: MDHEN and SYDVKM. CDR3 protein: CASTSTRGYQPQHF. DNA of the CDR3: TGTGCCAGCACCTCGACACGGGGGTATCAGCCCCAGCATTTT.

The genes are TRBV27 and TRBJ2-3; D is ambiguous. The V and J ends lost 5 bases and 1 base respectively, with 7 bases between them. The germline gives CDR1 MNHEY, CDR2 SMNVEV (reference sequence). The CDR3 length is 13 residues. CDR3 coding DNA: TGTGCCAGCAGTACCCTAGGCACAGATACGCAGTATTTT. Translated: CASSTLGTDTQYF.

On this clone itself: The same CDR3 is also encoded by other DNA sequences in this sample. The rearrangement joins TRBV27 to TRBJ2-1, with D unclear. This CDR3 has 15 residues. Germline V CDR1 and CDR2: MNHEY, SMNVEV (reference sequence). V was shortened by 2 bases and J by 0 bases, with 8 bases between the two germline ends. The chain's CDR3 is CASSLRGPSYNEQFF. The CDR3 nucleotides are TGTGCCAGCAGTTTACGAGGCCCCTCCTACAATGAGCAGTTCTTC.

The table lists this clone with a few counts. Other DNA sequences in the sample encode the same CDR3. The V and J genes are TRBV29-1 and TRBJ1-1; no clear D gene. Germline assignment: CDR1 SQVTM and CDR2 ANQGSEA. The V end was cut by 6 bases, the J end by 0 bases, with 2 bases between. This CDR3 is built from 10 residues. CDR3 in amino acids: CSVMNTEAFF. CDR3 in DNA: TGCAGCGTCATGAACACTGAAGCTTTCTTT.

V is TRBV5-6 and J is TRBJ2-4, with D tentatively TRBD1 (6 bases). V was clipped by 5 bases and J by 1 base, with 10 bases between them. The CDR3 sequence is 14 residues long. Germline assignment: CDR1 SGHDT and CDR2 YYEEEE. CDR3 bases: TGTGCCAGCAGTGCAGGGGTGGCCAAAAACATTCAGTACTTC. Amino acids: CASSAGVAKNIQYF.

This chain uses TRBV28 with TRBJ1-1; possible D gene TRBD1, 6 bases. Germline V gene lookup returns CDR1 MDHEN and CDR2 SYDVKM. This CDR3 is built from 16 residues. Trimming removed 6 bases at V and 2 bases at J, with 19 bases between. DNA of the CDR3: TGTGCCAGCAGGCAGACCCGCCGAGGGGGAAACACTGAAGCTTTCTTT. This sequence encodes CASRQTRRGGNTEAFF. Combining the CDR3 with reference TRBV28 and TRBJ1-1 gives the whole variable domain DVKVTQSSRYLVKRTGEKVFLECVQDMDHENMFWYRQDPGLGLRLIYFSYDVKMKEKGDIPEGYSVSREKKERFSLILESASTNQTSMYLCASRQTRRGGNTEAFFGQGTRLTVV.

This rearrangement joins TRBV19 to TRBJ2-7; 8 bases map to TRBD2. CDR1 and CDR2 (germline): LNHDA, SQIVND (reference sequence). The CDR3 totals 14 residues. V lost 4 bases, J lost 5 bases, and 7 bases stayed unmatched. The DNA for the CDR3 is TGTGCCAGTAGTAGGGGAGCGGGAGAGGACGAGCAGTACTTC. Translated, it gives CASSRGAGEDEQYF. Supplemented by reference TRBV19 and TRBJ2-7, the full variable domain reads DGGITQSPKYLFRKEGQNVTLSCEQNLNHDAMYWYRQDPGQGLRLIYYSQIVNDFQKGDIAEGYSVSREKKESFPLTVTSAQKNPTAFYLCASSRGAGEDEQYFGPGTRLTVT.

This chain joins TRBV27 and TRBJ2-7; 11 nucleotides line up with TRBD2. This CDR3 comprises 16 residues. V dropped 4 bases and J dropped 4; count of bases not matched to a gene: 9. Germline V gene sequence: CDR1 MNHEY, CDR2 SMNVEV (reference sequence). The CDR3 loop is CASSWGGTSGPYEQYF. Written as DNA, the CDR3 is TGTGCCAGCAGTTGGGGGGGGACTAGCGGTCCTTACGAGCAGTACTTC.

The rearrangement joins TRBV7-3 to TRBJ1-1; D might be TRBD1 (6 bases). Germline CDR1 reads SGHTA; CDR2 reads FQGTGA. This CDR3 contains 14 residues. Deletions cut 5 bases from V and 1 base from J, with 11 bases between. The CDR3 protein is CASSNGGANTEAFF. In nucleotides, the CDR3 is TGTGCCAGCAGCAATGGGGGGGCGAACACTGAAGCTTTCTTT.

The V and J genes are TRBV19 and TRBJ1-5; 11 bases line up with TRBD1. Germline V gene sequence: CDR1 LNHDA, CDR2 SQIVND (reference sequence). The V and J ends lost 2 bases and 1 base, in that order; junction bases with no gene match: 13. The CDR3 contains 20 residues. CDR3 sequence reads: CASSISRVDRGPGSNQPQHF. Written as DNA, the CDR3 is TGTGCCAGTAGTATATCACGTGTGGACAGGGGGCCGGGGAGCAATCAGCCCCAGCATTTT.

V gene TRBV5-6 combines with J gene TRBJ2-7, with D unclear. Trimming left V 4 bases short and J 6 bases short, with 8 bases between. Germline CDR1 reads SGHDT; CDR2 reads YYEEEE. The CDR3 loop spans 11 amino acids. The CDR3: CASSGGSEQYF. The CDR3 DNA sequence: TGTGCCAGCAGCGGTGGTTCCGAGCAGTACTTC.

This chain connects TRBV29-1 to TRBJ1-1; D ambiguous. CDR1 is SQVTM, CDR2 ANQGSEA, per germline. CDR3 length: 12 residues. Deletions cut 5 bases from V and 7 bases from J, with 14 bases between. CDR3 DNA sequence: TGCAGCGTTCCAATCTCTTATGGTGAAGCTTTCTTT. Residues: CSVPISYGEAFF.